What follows is one T cell receptor (beta chain) and its context. The antigen is undetermined. The source of the sample is a study of T cell repertoires in cytomegalovirus infection. Across the study: Public signatures in TCR beta pointed to CMV infection and matching HLA type. Regarding the study as a whole: In two of eight donors, the top clonotype was HLA-C-restricted CMV-specific.

Germline CDR1 SGDLS, CDR2 YYNGEE. Between the trimmed V and J ends, which lost 0 bases and 7 bases, there was a span of 8 bases. There are 14 residues in the CDR3. TCRdb analysed the reads with MiXCR anew, one entry per CDR3 protein. This sample has roughly 230,000 distinct CDR3 sequences, with over 15% found just once. The sequencing sample was made of CD8+ T cells from PBMCs. The rearrangement links TRBV9 to TRBJ1-6; D is unclear. This clonotype originated in a human donor in good health (CMV status not recorded). Some clones in this sample may be carry-over from other donors' samples. The CDR3 loop is CASSVGAVNSPLHF. CDR3 DNA: TGTGCCAGCAGCGTAGGGGCAGTAAATTCACCCCTCCACTTT.